This T cell receptor beta chain emerged from a study of long-term antiretroviral therapy in people with HIV. The J segment lost 4 bases and the V segment lost 6 bases, leaving 11 bases of the junction unmatched. The germline CDR1 and CDR2 sequences are MNHEY and SVGAGI. There are 15 residues in the CDR3. At the survey level, the v3.0 immunoSEQ assay was run. Sequencing targeted roughly 35,000-55,000 T-cell genomes per sample. Repertoires were generated with immunoSEQ multiplex PCR, while TCRdb's copy carries only in-frame clones and drops some. The repertoire includes tens of thousands of clones, 76% of them detected once, and about 11% sits in the top ten.

The V gene is TRBV6-5, the J gene TRBJ1-1, with 7 positions matching TRBD1. This clonotype originated in a woman aged 40-49 years with HIV. Source: unsorted PBMCs, taken 1.1 years before starting antiretroviral therapy. The CDR3, as DNA: TGTGCCAGCAGCCCTGGGACAGAGTCGGGCACTGAAGCTTTCTTT. It translates to CASSPGTESGTEAFF.